The 15 T cell receptor beta chains reported below all come from one sample, sequenced in a study of blood T cell repertoires in COVID-19. The assay was immunoSEQ multiplex PCR, and TCRdb's table has in-frame clones only and misses some. The sample has 50,000 to 65,000 clones; roughly 87% are singletons. Material: peripheral blood. The receptors here all came from a man in his sixties with active COVID-19.

V is TRBV5-1 and J is TRBJ2-1; 10 nucleotides match TRBD2. V shed 0 bases and J 0 bases; nucleotides not matched to a gene: 3. The CDR3 is made up of 17 amino acids. Looked up from germline, CDR1 is SGHRS and CDR2 is YFSETQ. The CDR3 here is CASSLASGSGSYNEQFF. CDR3 coding DNA: TGCGCCAGCAGCTTGGCTAGCGGGAGCGGCTCCTACAATGAGCAGTTCTTC.

This chain links TRBV28 with TRBJ2-4, with unresolved D. The V gene's germline CDR1 is MDHEN and CDR2 SYDVKM. The V gene lost 5 bases and the J gene lost 0 bases, with 17 bases spanning the gap. The CDR3 extends over 17 amino acids. In DNA form, the CDR3 reads TGTGCCAGCAGTACGATAAAACAGAACCTAGCCAAAAACATTCAGTACTTC. Protein product: CASSTIKQNLAKNIQYF.

The chain carries TRBV7-8 and TRBJ2-2; perhaps TRBD2 as D (5 bases). This CDR3 spans 17 amino acids. Looked up from germline, CDR1 is SGHVS and CDR2 is FQNEAQ. Deletions cut 4 bases from V and 1 base from J, with 16 bases between. The CDR3 here is CASSYKIGSGNTGELFF. CDR3 DNA sequence: TGTGCCAGCAGCTATAAGATAGGGAGTGGGAACACCGGGGAGCTGTTTTTT.

The chain is built from TRBV14 and TRBJ2-5; 9 bases are a match to TRBD1. Germline trimming cut 3 bases from V and 3 bases from J; bases unmatched to any gene: 11. The CDR3 spans 17 residues. Looked up from germline, CDR1 is SGHDN and CDR2 is FVKESK. The CDR3 DNA is TGTGCCAGCAGCCAGCGATCCGGGACAGGGTCGAAAGAGACCCAGTACTTC. Translated, it gives CASSQRSGTGSKETQYF.

The chain is built from TRBV3-1 (or the pseudogene TRBV3-2) and TRBJ2-5; D is undetermined. The CDR3 runs 12 residues. Between the trimmed V and J ends, which lost 0 bases and 4 bases, there was a span of 3 bases. The germline V gene has CDR1 LGHDT and CDR2 YNNKEL (reference sequence). The CDR3 DNA is TGTGCCAGCAGCCAAGACCTAGAGACCCAGTACTTC. Amino acid sequence: CASSQDLETQYF.

This clone showed up just a few times. V gene TRBV7-9 combines with J gene TRBJ2-2; D is possibly TRBD2 (6 bases). The ends were cut back, 4 bases at V and 2 bases at J, with 14 bases in the middle. Germline CDR1 is SEHNR and CDR2 is FQNEAQ (reference sequence). The CDR3 sequence is 16 residues long. DNA for the CDR3: TGTGCCAGCAGCTGGGAGGTTAATCTCAACACCGGGGAGCTGTTTTTT. It is translated as CASSWEVNLNTGELFF.

Within the sample, this clone is medium-sized. The chain combines TRBV6-2 or TRBV6-3 with TRBJ2-2; TRBD2 agrees at 16 bases. The germline V gene has CDR1 MNHEY and CDR2 SVGEGT. V gave up 4 bases and J gave up 4 bases; unmatched junction bases: 12. The length of the CDR3 is 20 residues. CDR3 bases: TGTGCCAGCAGTTCATCAATCGGGACTAGCGGGAGGGCTGCCACCGGGGAGCTGTTTTTT. Protein: CASSSSIGTSGRAATGELFF.

This clone came up a few times. This chain links TRBV4-1 with TRBJ2-7; 10 bases align to TRBD1. Losses at the gene ends were 1 base for V and 7 bases for J; bases not matched to a gene: 7. Germline V gives CDR1 MGHRA, CDR2 YSYEKL. This CDR3 spans 15 amino acids. CDR3 bases: TGCGCCAGCAGCCAAGCCGCGGGACAGGGGAGGGAGCAGTACTTC. Its translation: CASSQAAGQGREQYF.

The chain combines TRBV2 with TRBJ2-2; 7 positions match TRBD1. The trim removed 6 bases at V and 0 bases at J, leaving 4 bases unmatched. CDR1 and CDR2 (germline): SNHLY, FYNNEI. The CDR3 has 15 amino acids. CDR3 sequence (DNA): TGTGCCAGCAGGCTCGGGACAGCGAACACCGGGGAGCTGTTTTTT. Encoded protein: CASRLGTANTGELFF.

The chain combines TRBV6-1 with TRBJ1-2; D may be TRBD1 (5 bases). With 4 bases removed from V and 6 bases from J, the gap between germline ends came to 24 bases. The CDR3 consists of 17 residues. The germline gives CDR1 MNHNS, CDR2 SASEGT. The CDR3, as DNA: TGTGCCAGCAGTGCCCAGGGTGGACGGACGTCAAATCATGGCTACACCTTC. This gives the protein CASSAQGGRTSNHGYTF.

This clone was observed a single time. The chain employs TRBV11-3 and TRBJ2-1, with D possibly matching TRBD2 (6 bases). CDR3 length: 15 residues. V was trimmed by 2 bases and J by 3 bases, leaving 11 bases between them. From germline, CDR1 is SGHNT and CDR2 YENEEA. The CDR3 sequence: CASSLSYGSYNEQFF. In DNA, the CDR3 is TGTGCCAGCAGCTTATCTTACGGGAGCTACAATGAGCAGTTCTTC.

V and J are TRBV6-1 and TRBJ2-4, with 13 bases identical to TRBD2. The V gene's germline CDR1 is MNHNS and CDR2 SASEGT. This CDR3 region has 16 residues. The ends lost 4 bases at V and 8 bases at J; junction bases unmatched: 8. Written as DNA, the CDR3 is TGTGCCAGCAGTGGAGGACTAGCGGGAGCATTAGACATTCAGTACTTC. Amino acid sequence: CASSGGLAGALDIQYF.

The rearrangement joins TRBV5-6 to TRBJ2-2; 9 nucleotides line up with TRBD2. The germline V gene encodes CDR1 SGHDT and CDR2 YYEEEE. This CDR3 contains 16 residues. Losses at the gene ends were 0 bases for V and 4 bases for J; bases not matched to a gene: 4. The CDR3 region is CASSLVPTSGTGELFF. In nucleotides, the CDR3 is TGTGCCAGCAGCTTGGTTCCGACTAGCGGCACCGGGGAGCTGTTTTTT.

This chain links TRBV5-5 with TRBJ1-5; D is uncertain. The CDR3 loop spans 13 amino acids. The V end lost 2 bases, the J end lost 9 bases, and 12 bases lay between the germline ends. CDR1 SGHKS and CDR2 YYEKEE come from the germline V gene (reference sequence). CDR3 bases: TGTGCCAGCAGCTTAGGTCCGGCGGGGCCCCAGCATTTT. Residues: CASSLGPAGPQHF.

The chain joins TRBV15 to TRBJ2-1, with D perhaps matching TRBD2 (6 bases). The V gene's germline CDR1 is LNHNV and CDR2 YYDKDF (reference sequence). V was pared by 8 bases and J by 0 bases, with 14 bases between. The CDR3 covers 15 residues. The CDR3 reads CATATGRGSYNEQFF. CDR3 nucleotides: TGTGCCACCGCCACGGGGCGGGGCTCCTACAATGAGCAGTTCTTC. Full variable domain (remainder filled in from reference TRBV15 and TRBJ2-1): DAMVIQNPRYQVTQFGKPVTLSCSQTLNHNVMYWYQQKSSQAPKLLFHYYDKDFNNEADTPDNFQSRRPNTSFCFLDIRSPGLGDTAMYLCATATGRGSYNEQFFGPGTRLTVL.